A single sample is the source of the 29 T cell receptor beta chains below, sequenced in a study of T cell repertoires in cytomegalovirus infection. Using its own MiXCR run on the reads, TCRdb lists one record per CDR3 protein. The top ten clones hold over 12% of a sample with some 940,000 distinct CDR3 sequences, around 32% of them seen once. The antigens for these receptors are not known. The sample here was cultured CD8+ T cells from PBMCs, taken from culture after CMV antigen stimulation. These receptors were collected from a human donor in good health (CMV status not recorded). Some clones in this sample may be carry-over from other donors' samples.

As concerns this clonotype: A read error is likely, as this CDR3 ends without the conserved phenylalanine or tryptophan. The rearrangement links TRBV11-1 to TRBJ2-3; 10 bases fit TRBD1. After removal of 3 bases from V and 4 bases from J, the junction contained 7 bases not matched to a gene. CDR3 length equals 16 residues. Germline V gives CDR1 SGHAT, CDR2 FQDESV (reference sequence). The CDR3 protein is CASSFTGTGVADTQYS. The CDR3 DNA reads as TGTGCCAGCAGCTTCACCGGGACAGGGGTGGCAGATACGCAGTATTCT.

The rearrangement links TRBV5-1 to TRBJ2-1, with TRBD1 as a possible D gene (6 bases). Germline V CDR1 and CDR2: SGHRS, YFSETQ. V lost 0 bases to trimming and J lost 5 bases, with 18 bases between them. This CDR3 contains 17 residues. For the CDR3, the DNA is TGCGCCAGCAGCTTGGCTTGGGACAAACACGAGGACAATGAGCAGTTCTTC. This sequence encodes CASSLAWDKHEDNEQFF.

This chain links TRBV19 with TRBJ1-1; perhaps TRBD1 as D (5 bases). Trimming left V 6 bases short and J 1 base short, with 12 bases between. Per germline, CDR1 LNHDA and CDR2 SQIVND (reference sequence). The CDR3 contains 14 residues. CDR3 amino acids: CASRLTEWNTEAFF. The CDR3, as DNA: TGTGCCAGTAGGCTGACAGAGTGGAACACTGAAGCTTTCTTT. The whole variable domain, filled in from reference TRBV19 and TRBJ1-1, reads DGGITQSPKYLFRKEGQNVTLSCEQNLNHDAMYWYRQDPGQGLRLIYYSQIVNDFQKGDIAEGYSVSREKKESFPLTVTSAQKNPTAFYLCASRLTEWNTEAFFGQGTRLTVV.

This clonotype was counted ten times or more. The rearrangement uses TRBV15 and TRBJ2-7, with D uncertain. The CDR3 is 14 residues long. V was shortened by 1 base and J by 5 bases, with 12 bases between the two germline ends. The germline V gene encodes CDR1 LNHNV and CDR2 YYDKDF (reference sequence). CDR3 DNA sequence: TGTGCCACCAGCAGAGGATTGACGTTCCACGAGCAGTACGTC. Translated, it gives CATSRGLTFHEQYV.

The J gene is TRBJ1-1, the V gene TRBV27, with TRBD1 identical over 8 bases. The CDR3 extends over 16 amino acids. With V trimmed by 0 bases and J by 7 bases, 10 bases remained unmatched. Germline V CDR1 and CDR2: MNHEY, SMNVEV (reference sequence). The CDR3 coding sequence is TGTGCCAGCAGTTTATCCCCAGGACAGGGCCGAAGTGAAGCTTTCTTT. Its protein is CASSLSPGQGRSEAFF.

Turning to this clonotype: The junction shows a germline mismatch at one end, possibly a read error. The rearrangement uses TRBV7-2 and TRBJ1-1; the D gene is possibly TRBD1 (5 bases). CDR1 SGHTA and CDR2 FQGNSA come from the germline V gene. The CDR3 loop spans 15 amino acids. CDR3 sequence: CASCLEFGGGTEAFF. DNA for the CDR3: TGTGCCAGCTGCTTAGAATTTGGTGGGGGGACTGAAGCTTTCTTT.

This chain joins TRBV28 and TRBJ2-6; D gene uncertain. This CDR3 has 14 amino acids. From germline, CDR1 is MDHEN and CDR2 SYDVKM. Trimming pared 7 bases from V and 4 bases from J, leaving 11 bases between. The CDR3 DNA reads as TGTGCCAGCACCTGGGCGCGGGGGGCCAACGTCCTGACTTTC. Residues: CASTWARGANVLTF.

On this clonotype itself: The junction does not match germline at one end; this may be a read error. In DNA, the CDR3 is TGTACCAGCAGTTCGATTGAGTTTAAGGTATGGAATGAGCAGTTCTTC. The encoded protein is CTSSSIEFKVWNEQFF. This chain connects TRBV6-1 to TRBJ2-1, with D hard to call. Germline V gives CDR1 MNHNS, CDR2 SASEGT. The CDR3 has 16 residues.

This chain links TRBV4-1 with TRBJ1-1; 9 bases map to TRBD1. The CDR3 runs to 15 residues. Per germline, CDR1 MGHRA and CDR2 YSYEKL. The trim removed 0 bases at V and 5 bases at J, leaving 4 bases unmatched. The CDR3: CASSQEHRGPTEAFF. Here the CDR3 DNA reads TGCGCCAGCAGCCAAGAGCACAGGGGGCCGACTGAAGCTTTCTTT.

In this sample, this clonotype turned up a few times. The chain joins TRBV6-2 or TRBV6-3 to TRBJ1-2, with D possibly TRBD1 on 6 matching bases. Per germline, CDR1 MNHEY and CDR2 SVGEGT. V was cut by 7 bases and J by 8 bases, with 20 bases left in between. This CDR3 is built from 14 residues. CDR3: CASTPRPRTDGYTF. In DNA, the CDR3 is TGTGCCAGCACTCCCCGGCCGAGGACAGACGGCTACACCTTC.

This clonotype was seen at least ten times. The chain combines TRBV7-6 with TRBJ2-1; TRBD2 matches at 8 bases. The germline CDR1 and CDR2 sequences are SGHVS and FNYEAQ. After removal of 1 base from V and 8 bases from J, the junction contained 10 bases not matched to a gene. The CDR3 contains 16 residues. This CDR3 is CASSLGLGLGFDEQFF. The CDR3, as DNA: TGTGCCAGCAGCTTAGGTCTGGGACTAGGATTCGATGAGCAGTTCTTC. Filled out from reference TRBV7-6 and TRBJ2-1, the complete variable domain reads GAGVSQSPRYKVTKRGQDVALRCDPISGHVSLYWYRQALGQGPEFLTYFNYEAQQDKSGLPNDRFSAERPEGSISTLTIQRTEQRDSAMYRCASSLGLGLGFDEQFFGPGTRLTVL.

The sample holds a few counts of this clonotype. This chain connects TRBV27 to TRBJ2-1; no clear D. CDR1 is MNHEY, CDR2 SMNVEV, per germline (reference sequence). Trimming shortened V by 4 bases and J by 7 bases, and 11 bases separated the two germline ends. The CDR3 contains 13 residues. CDR3 amino acids: CASSSRPLNEQFF. In DNA form, the CDR3 reads TGTGCCAGCAGTTCGCGACCCCTGAATGAGCAGTTCTTC.

This clonotype was detected ten times or more. The V gene is TRBV7-2, the J gene TRBJ2-1; 11 nucleotides align to TRBD2. The CDR3 loop spans 15 amino acids. V dropped 5 bases and J dropped 6; count of bases not matched to a gene: 6. From germline, CDR1 is SGHTA and CDR2 FQGNSA. CDR3 loop: CASSPGTSGVNEQFF. In DNA form, the CDR3 reads TGTGCCAGCAGCCCCGGGACTAGCGGCGTCAATGAGCAGTTCTTC. Drawing the rest from reference TRBV7-2 and TRBJ2-1, the complete variable domain is GAGVSQSPSNKVTEKGKDVELRCDPISGHTALYWYRQSLGQGLEFLIYFQGNSAPDKSGLPSDRFSAERTGGSVSTLTIQRTQQEDSAVYLCASSPGTSGVNEQFFGPGTRLTVL.

There are a few counts of this clonotype. The chain has TRBV12-3 or TRBV12-4 and TRBJ2-3, with D perhaps matching TRBD2 (7 bases). Deletions cut 6 bases from V and 4 bases from J, with 20 bases between. This CDR3 spans 16 amino acids. The DNA for the CDR3 is TGTGCCAGCAGAAGCAGGGGACTACGGTTACCAGATACGCAGTATTTT. Its protein is CASRSRGLRLPDTQYF.

The rearrangement links TRBV2 to TRBJ2-5; maybe TRBD2 (5 bases). The V and J ends lost 8 bases and 9 bases respectively, with 19 bases between them. The CDR3 is 13 residues long. Germline CDR1 and CDR2: SNHLY and FYNNEI. The CDR3 loop reads CASLDRLLGAQYF. DNA for the CDR3: TGTGCCAGCTTGGACCGACTACTTGGGGCCCAGTACTTC.

Worth noting for this clonotype: A much larger clone lies one base from this, so it may be a read error. V is TRBV7-8 and J is TRBJ2-1, with D perhaps TRBD1 (7 bases). The CDR3 is 16 residues long. Germline V gene lookup returns CDR1 SGHVS and CDR2 FQNEAQ. The CDR3 nucleotides are TGTGCCAACAGCTTGAGTTCAGGGGGGTACTACAATGAGCAGTTCTTC. It is translated as CANSLSSGGYYNEQFF.

This clonotype was detected only a few times. The chain has TRBV10-2 and TRBJ2-7, with D unclear. Germline lookup yields CDR1 WSHSY and CDR2 SAAADI. V was trimmed by 3 bases and J by 2 bases, leaving 5 bases between them. This CDR3 region has 12 residues. CDR3 region: CASSEGPYEQYV. DNA for the CDR3: TGCGCCAGCAGTGAAGGTCCCTACGAGCAGTACGTC.

Concerning this clonotype: Germline is not matched at one junction end, which may reflect a read error. The J gene is TRBJ1-5, the V gene TRBV27; D is ambiguous. The CDR3 contains 13 residues. Germline loops: CDR1 MNHEY, CDR2 SMNVEV (reference sequence). The CDR3 reads CASATYSNQSQHF. The CDR3 DNA reads TGTGCCAGCGCGACGTATAGCAATCAGTCCCAGCATTTT.

The chain is built from TRBV6-1 and TRBJ2-1; perhaps TRBD1 as D (5 bases). V was cut by 11 bases and J by 5 bases, with 13 bases left in between. Looked up from germline, CDR1 is MNHNS and CDR2 is SASEGT. The CDR3 length is 12 residues. The CDR3 region is CASGAVNNEQFF. Here the CDR3 DNA reads TGTGCCTCTGGGGCGGTTAACAATGAGCAGTTCTTC.

The chain is built from TRBV6-2 or TRBV6-3 and TRBJ2-1; 7 nucleotides align to TRBD2. In germline, CDR1 is MNHEY, CDR2 SVGEGT. The V gene end was trimmed by 5 bases and the J gene end by 4 bases; junction bases not matched to a gene: 5. This CDR3 has 14 residues. CDR3 in DNA: TGTGCCAGCAGTAACGGGGGGTTATACAATGAGCAGTTCTTC. This translates into CASSNGGLYNEQFF.

This clonotype has only a few counts. This chain joins TRBV28 and TRBJ1-5; perhaps TRBD1 as D (6 bases). Deletions cut 6 bases from V and 0 bases from J, with 24 bases between. CDR3 size: 19 residues. Per germline, CDR1 MDHEN and CDR2 SYDVKM. CDR3 coding DNA: TGTGCCAGCAGCTCACAACCGGGACATTCTTTTTATAGCAATCAGCCCCAGCATTTT. It codes for CASSSQPGHSFYSNQPQHF.

This clonotype has at least ten counts. This chain uses TRBV7-6 with TRBJ1-1; no clear D gene. Trimming cost V 5 bases and J 5 bases, with 12 bases left between them. The CDR3 loop spans 13 amino acids. CDR1 and CDR2 from the germline V gene are SGHVS and FNYEAQ. CDR3 DNA: TGTGCCAGCAGCCCCCCCGGATTGACTGAAGCTTTCTTT. Its protein product is CASSPPGLTEAFF.

The CDR3: CASSQYRGGNQPQHF. CDR3 coding DNA: TGCGCCAGCAGCCAATACAGGGGTGGCAATCAGCCCCAGCATTTT. The chain combines TRBV4-1 with TRBJ1-5, with TRBD1 identical over 7 bases. The germline V gene has CDR1 MGHRA and CDR2 YSYEKL. The CDR3 contains 15 residues. Unmatched junction bases numbered 3, after V lost 2 bases and J lost 2 bases.

Only a few counts were recorded for this clonotype. V is TRBV6-1 and J is TRBJ2-2; TRBD1 matches 7 bases. The CDR3 contains 15 residues. V lost 6 bases to trimming and J lost 1 base; unmatched junction nucleotides: 5. Looked up from germline, CDR1 is MNHNS and CDR2 is SASEGT. The CDR3 here is CASRGQTENTGELFF. For the CDR3, the DNA is TGTGCCAGCAGGGGACAGACAGAGAACACCGGGGAGCTGTTTTTT.

V and J are TRBV4-1 and TRBJ2-3; 8 nucleotides agree with TRBD2. V dropped 5 bases and J dropped 5; count of bases not matched to a gene: 12. This CDR3 spans 16 amino acids. Germline CDR1 reads MGHRA; CDR2 reads YSYEKL. CDR3 in DNA: TGCGCCAGCAGCGCCCAGACAACTAGCGGAGAAGATACGCAGTATTTT. This gives the protein CASSAQTTSGEDTQYF.

This chain connects TRBV28 to TRBJ2-7; D might be TRBD2 (5 bases). Germline values: CDR1 MDHEN, CDR2 SYDVKM. V was shortened by 5 bases and J by 3 bases, with 17 bases between the two germline ends. There are 15 residues in the CDR3. CDR3 protein: CASSPRGLYFYEQYV. CDR3 nucleotide sequence: TGTGCCAGCAGTCCTCGGGGTTTGTATTTCTACGAGCAGTACGTC.

V usage is TRBV14 and J usage is TRBJ2-7; no clear D gene. Germline V gene data show CDR1 as SGHDN and CDR2 as FVKESK. This CDR3 region has 13 residues. Deletions cut 1 base from V and 6 bases from J, with 10 bases between. This CDR3 reads CASSQVSGGEQYF. The CDR3 coding sequence is TGTGCCAGCAGCCAAGTAAGTGGTGGCGAGCAGTACTTC.

The chain combines TRBV12-3 or TRBV12-4 with TRBJ1-1; tentative D call: TRBD1 (5 bases). V was pared by 3 bases and J by 4 bases, with 12 bases between. The CDR3 covers 14 residues. CDR3 nucleotide sequence: TGTGCCAGCAGTTTGGGGGGGTTTAGCACTGAAGCTTTCTTT. This codes for CASSLGGFSTEAFF.

The rearrangement links TRBV7-9 to TRBJ1-2; D perhaps matches TRBD1 (6 bases). The CDR3 contains 13 residues. The ends were cut back, 4 bases at V and 6 bases at J, with 12 bases in the middle. From germline, CDR1 is SEHNR and CDR2 FQNEAQ (reference sequence). CDR3 in DNA: TGTGCCAGCAGCTCGGGGGCATCGGATGGCTACACCTTC. Its translation: CASSSGASDGYTF.